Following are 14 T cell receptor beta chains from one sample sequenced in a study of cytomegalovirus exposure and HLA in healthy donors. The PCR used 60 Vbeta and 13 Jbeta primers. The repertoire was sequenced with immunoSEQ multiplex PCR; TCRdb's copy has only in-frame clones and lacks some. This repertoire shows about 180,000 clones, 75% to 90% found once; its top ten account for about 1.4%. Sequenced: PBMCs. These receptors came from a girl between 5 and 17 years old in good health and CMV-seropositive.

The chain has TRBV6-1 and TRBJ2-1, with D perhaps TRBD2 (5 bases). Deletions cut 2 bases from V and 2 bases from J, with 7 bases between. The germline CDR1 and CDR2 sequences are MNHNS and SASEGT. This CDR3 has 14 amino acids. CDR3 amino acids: CASSESSTYNEQFF. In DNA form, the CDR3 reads TGTGCCAGCAGTGAATCTAGCACCTACAATGAGCAGTTCTTC.

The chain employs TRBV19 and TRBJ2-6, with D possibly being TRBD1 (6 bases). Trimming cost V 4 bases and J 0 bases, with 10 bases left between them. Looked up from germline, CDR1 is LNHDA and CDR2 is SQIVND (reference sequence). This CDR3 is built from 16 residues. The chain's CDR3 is CASSKQGLSGANVLTF. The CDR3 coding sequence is TGTGCCAGTAGTAAACAGGGTCTCTCTGGGGCCAACGTCCTGACTTTC. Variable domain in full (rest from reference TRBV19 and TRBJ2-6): DGGITQSPKYLFRKEGQNVTLSCEQNLNHDAMYWYRQDPGQGLRLIYYSQIVNDFQKGDIAEGYSVSREKKESFPLTVTSAQKNPTAFYLCASSKQGLSGANVLTFGAGSRLTVL.

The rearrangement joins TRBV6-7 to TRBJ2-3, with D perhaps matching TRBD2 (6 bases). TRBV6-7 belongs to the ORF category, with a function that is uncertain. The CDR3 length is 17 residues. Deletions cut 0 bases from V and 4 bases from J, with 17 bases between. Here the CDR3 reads CASSYSIRSGLADTQYF. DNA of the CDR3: TGTGCCAGCAGTTACTCGATTAGGAGCGGGCTCGCAGATACGCAGTATTTT.

The DNA for the CDR3 is TGTGCCAGCAGTTTCCGAGGAGAGACCCAGTACTTC. Translating gives CASSFRGETQYF. The chain combines TRBV6-5 with TRBJ2-5; D remains unclear. V dropped 4 bases and J dropped 4 bases, with 7 bases sitting between them. Germline-derived CDR1 and CDR2 are MNHEY and SVGAGI. This CDR3 contains 12 residues.

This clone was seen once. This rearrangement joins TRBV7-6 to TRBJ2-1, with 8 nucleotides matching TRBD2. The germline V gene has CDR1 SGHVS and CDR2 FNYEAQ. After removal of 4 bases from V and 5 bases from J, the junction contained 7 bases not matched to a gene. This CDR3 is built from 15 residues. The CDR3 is CASSSSGGRNNEQFF. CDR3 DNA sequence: TGTGCCAGCAGCTCGAGCGGCGGGAGGAACAATGAGCAGTTCTTC.

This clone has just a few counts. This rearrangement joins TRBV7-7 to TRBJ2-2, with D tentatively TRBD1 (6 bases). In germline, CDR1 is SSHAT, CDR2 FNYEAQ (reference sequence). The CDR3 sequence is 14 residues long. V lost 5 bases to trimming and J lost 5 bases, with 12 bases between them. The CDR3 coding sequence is TGTGCCAGCAGCCACCCCGGGACAACCGGGGAGCTGTTTTTT. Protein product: CASSHPGTTGELFF. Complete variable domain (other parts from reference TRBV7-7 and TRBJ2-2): GAGVSQSPRYKVTKRGQDVTLRCDPISSHATLYWYQQALGQGPEFLTYFNYEAQPDKSGLPSDRFSAERPEGSISTLTIQRTEQRDSAMYRCASSHPGTTGELFFGEGSRLTVL.

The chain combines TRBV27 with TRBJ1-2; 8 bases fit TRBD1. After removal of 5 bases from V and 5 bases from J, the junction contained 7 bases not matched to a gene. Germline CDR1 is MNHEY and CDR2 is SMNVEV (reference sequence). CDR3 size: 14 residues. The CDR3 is CASSVQGARYGYTF. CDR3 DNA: TGTGCCAGCAGTGTTCAGGGGGCGCGGTATGGCTACACCTTC.

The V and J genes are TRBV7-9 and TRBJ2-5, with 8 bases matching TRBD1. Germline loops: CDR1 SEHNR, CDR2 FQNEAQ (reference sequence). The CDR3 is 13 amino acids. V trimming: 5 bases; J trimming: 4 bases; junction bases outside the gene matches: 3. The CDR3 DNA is TGTGCCAGCAGCGGACAGGGTTTAGAGACCCAGTACTTC. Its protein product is CASSGQGLETQYF.

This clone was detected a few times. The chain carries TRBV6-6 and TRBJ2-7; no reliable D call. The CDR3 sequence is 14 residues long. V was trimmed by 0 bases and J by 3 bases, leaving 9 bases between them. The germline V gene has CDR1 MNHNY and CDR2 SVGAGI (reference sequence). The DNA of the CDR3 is TGTGCCAGCAGTTACTCATTTGAGAGCTACGAGCAGTACTTC. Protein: CASSYSFESYEQYF.

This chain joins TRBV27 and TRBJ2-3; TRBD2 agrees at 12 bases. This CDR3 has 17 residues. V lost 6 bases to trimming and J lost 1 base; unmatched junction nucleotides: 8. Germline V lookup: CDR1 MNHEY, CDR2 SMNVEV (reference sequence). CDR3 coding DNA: TGTGCCAGCAGGTGTCCTAGCGGGAGGGCCGGCACAGATACGCAGTATTTT. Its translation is CASRCPSGRAGTDTQYF.

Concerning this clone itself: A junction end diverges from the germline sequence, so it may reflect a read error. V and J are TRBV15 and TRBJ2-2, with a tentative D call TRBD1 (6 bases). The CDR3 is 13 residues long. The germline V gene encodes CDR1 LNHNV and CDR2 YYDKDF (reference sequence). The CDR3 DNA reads TGTGCCACCAGCAGGGGGGACACCGGGAAGCTGTTTTTT. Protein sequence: CATSRGDTGKLFF.

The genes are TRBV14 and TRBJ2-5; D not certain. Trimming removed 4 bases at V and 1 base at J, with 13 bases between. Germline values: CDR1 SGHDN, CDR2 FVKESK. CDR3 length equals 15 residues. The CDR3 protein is CASSLDVGPQETQYF. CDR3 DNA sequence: TGTGCCAGCAGCCTAGACGTGGGCCCCCAAGAGACCCAGTACTTC.

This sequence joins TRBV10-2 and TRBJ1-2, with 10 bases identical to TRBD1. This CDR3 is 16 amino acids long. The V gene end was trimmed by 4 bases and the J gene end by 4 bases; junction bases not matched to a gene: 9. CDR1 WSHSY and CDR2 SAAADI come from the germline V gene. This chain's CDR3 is CASSVTTGGTSYGYTF. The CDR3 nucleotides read TGCGCCAGCAGTGTAACGACAGGGGGCACTTCCTATGGCTACACCTTC.

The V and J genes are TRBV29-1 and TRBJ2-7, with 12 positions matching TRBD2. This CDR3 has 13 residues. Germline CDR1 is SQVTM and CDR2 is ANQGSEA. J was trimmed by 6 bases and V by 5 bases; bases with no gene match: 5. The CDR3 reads CSVTGLAGSEQYF. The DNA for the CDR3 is TGCAGCGTTACCGGACTAGCGGGATCCGAGCAGTACTTC.